This entry describes one TCR beta chain. Its binding antigen is unknown. One base away there is no much larger clone; base qualities are not given. Within the sample, other DNA sequences also encode this same CDR3. CDR1 KGHSH and CDR2 LQKENI are derived from the germline V gene. The germline ends are 7 bases apart after V is trimmed by 3 bases and J by 6 bases. From cysteine to phenylalanine, the CDR3 is 12 amino acids long. Left in the record is the CDR3 DNA by itself, 36 bases read in frame from the first base. TCRbeta CDR3 regions were amplified from genomic DNA by means of the immunoSEQ Assay, a bias-controlled multiplex PCR. From the authors' description of their analysis: Within the assay, amplification of reference gene primers was used to estimate how many nucleated cells each sample contained. To quantify the absolute abundance of each unique TCRbeta CDR3 rearrangement, sequence reads were collapsed and filtered. For each sample, productive Simpson clonality was calculated as the square root of Simpson's diversity index over productive rearrangements. The table comes from immuneACCESS by way of TCRdb, which keeps in-frame sequences with V and J called. Part of the clones is missing from these tables; in studies checked, under half for an unresolved V gene and the rest for unknown reasons. The V and J calls and clone size were taken over from that table, and D and trimming were inferred from the DNA. Present in this sample are roughly 450,000 clones, around 91% of which were seen just once. The ten largest clonotypes hold about 0.6% of the sample.

The data are from a study of blood T cell repertoires in COVID-19 (dated by TCRdb to between 2020 and 2021). Study-wide context: Samples covering the acute and convalescent phases of COVID-19 were provided by collaborators in the United States, Italy and Spain. The prospective study material was composed of cDNA or gDNA derived from T cells, B-cell-depleted T cells, or PBMCs. Subjects who had been exposed to COVID-19, were actively infected with it, or had recovered from it provided the deeply sampled blood TCRbeta repertoires that made up the dataset. The repertoires were made available in a free public database intended to serve as a resource for research on the immune response to SARS-CoV-2. Samples came from the ongoing ImmuneRACE study (first 160 participants) plus 1,254 subjects from 6 global collaborators. Nearly every sample came with metadata listing a de-identified subject ID, COVID-19 status, age in years and sex. Where available, HLA class I and class II types were obtained from metadata supplied by the sample provider rather than from assay-based typing.

Beyond this particular receptor, the publication reports: Clinical and demographic metadata were provided uncurated, with the amount varying by source and participant.

In the prospective study, participants were about 18 to 100 years old, resided in 24 geographic areas of the United States, and were enrolled through a virtual design. In the prospective study, cohorts were assigned on the basis of participant-reported clinical history obtained from a screening survey and a study questionnaire. Recovered participants in ImmuneRACE Cohort 3 were defined by two consecutive negative NP/OP PCR tests, clearance by a healthcare professional, or resolution of symptoms. Each participant in the prospective study had whole blood, serum and a nasopharyngeal or oropharyngeal swab collected by mobile phlebotomists. Over a roughly two-month period, participants in the prospective study had the option of providing additional blood draws and questionnaires. Before DNA extraction, prospective study blood samples were shipped either frozen or at room temperature.

The specimen was PBMCs or T cells enriched from blood (not recorded which). This clonotype originated in a young man who had recovered from COVID-19. The chain is made from TRBV18 and TRBJ2-3; no confident D gene assignment can be made. Here is the DNA: TGTGCCAGCTCACCTTACTCGGATACGCAGTATTTT. It specifies CASSPYSDTQYF. Supplemented by the reference TRBV18 and TRBJ2-3 proteins around the CDR3, the complete variable domain is NAGVMQNPRHLVRRRGQEARLRCSPMKGHSHVYWYRQLPEEGLKFMVYLQKENIIDESGMPKERFSAEFPKEGPSILRIQQVVRGDSAAYFCASSPYSDTQYFGPGTRLTVL.